These T cell receptor beta chains were read from a single sample in a study of T cell responses to AZD1222 COVID-19 vaccine. Profiling relied on immunoSEQ multiplex PCR, and the TCRdb table lists in-frame clones only, not all of them. Among about 140,000 clones listed, about 92% were seen once. The source material was peripheral blood, sampled after recovery from COVID-19. The receptors were gathered from an adult who had recovered from COVID-19. Each CDR3 is given with its conserved first and last residue. The listing skips clone size in some rows; elsewhere it reads once, few, many or a size class.

TRBV29-1	TRBJ2-7	-	CSVDLEGESYEQYF
TRBV5-1	TRBJ2-7	-	CASRPFATGGSYEQYF
TRBV7-3	TRBJ2-1	-	CASSPSAGEEDEQFF
TRBV5-1	TRBJ2-1	-	CASRTTSGRRRGNEQFF
TRBV18	TRBJ1-4	-	CASSPPTVRYEKLFF
TRBV3-1/TRBV3-2	TRBJ2-7	-	CASSQSSGAPHEQYF
TRBV9	TRBJ2-1	-	CASSSSGGASYNEQFF
TRBV5-1	TRBJ2-7	-	CASSLTSGRAGVEEQYF
TRBV29-1	TRBJ2-5	-	CSVEGSTRETQYF
TRBV24-1	TRBJ2-7	-	CATSDLGRQYF
TRBV4-1	TRBJ2-1	-	CASSQGPAGAMPYNEQFF
TRBV6-5	TRBJ2-1	-	CASRPLSYNEQFF
TRBV18	TRBJ2-7	-	CASSGGDSTYEQYF
TRBV5-6	TRBJ1-1	-	CASSSGGLRPTEAFF
TRBV10-3	TRBJ2-1	-	CAISVSRTGYNEQFF
TRBV11-3	TRBJ2-7	-	CASSLGGGAPTEQYF
TRBV3-1/TRBV3-2	TRBJ2-5	-	CASSPLRGMVAGGETQYF
TRBV29-1	TRBJ1-2	-	CSVEWGGVLGYTF
TRBV14	TRBJ2-1	-	CASSQRLADYNEQFF
TRBV28	TRBJ1-1	-	CASTFPAGGIDTEAFF
TRBV19	TRBJ2-5	few	CASGDNRDGKETQYF
TRBV6-5	TRBJ1-4	-	CATRAPGASEKLFF
TRBV11-2	TRBJ2-2	-	CASSLVDPNGSGELFF
TRBV6-5	TRBJ2-5	once	CASSYGTSFETQYF
TRBV9	TRBJ1-3	-	CASSVGGEGVSGNTIYF
TRBV20-1	TRBJ2-1	-	CSASSRLAASSSYNEQFF
TRBV4-2	TRBJ2-4	-	CASSLEPSGVNKNIQYF
TRBV10-3	TRBJ2-3	-	CAISFTSGSTDTQYF
TRBV11-1	TRBJ2-1	-	CASSSGGRARDNEQFF
TRBV3-1/TRBV3-2	TRBJ1-3	-	CASSQGAAGNTIYF